The clone carrying this TCR beta chain was observed a few times. This specimen comes from a study of cytomegalovirus exposure and HLA in healthy donors. Primers for the PCR totalled 60 Vbeta and 13 Jbeta. TCRdb keeps only in-frame clones here, not all; method: immunoSEQ multiplex PCR. The sample yields about 130,000 clones, around two thirds seen once. Germline CDR1 is SGHDT and CDR2 is YYEEEE. This CDR3 has 14 amino acids. Trimming left V 0 bases short and J 4 bases short, with 10 bases between. This sequence was found in a human donor in good health. The chain links TRBV5-6 to TRBJ2-5; no clear D gene. Material for sequencing was PBMCs. In DNA, the CDR3 is TGTGCCAGCAGCTTGGACCGGAGTCGAGAGACCCAGTACTTC. It codes for CASSLDRSRETQYF.